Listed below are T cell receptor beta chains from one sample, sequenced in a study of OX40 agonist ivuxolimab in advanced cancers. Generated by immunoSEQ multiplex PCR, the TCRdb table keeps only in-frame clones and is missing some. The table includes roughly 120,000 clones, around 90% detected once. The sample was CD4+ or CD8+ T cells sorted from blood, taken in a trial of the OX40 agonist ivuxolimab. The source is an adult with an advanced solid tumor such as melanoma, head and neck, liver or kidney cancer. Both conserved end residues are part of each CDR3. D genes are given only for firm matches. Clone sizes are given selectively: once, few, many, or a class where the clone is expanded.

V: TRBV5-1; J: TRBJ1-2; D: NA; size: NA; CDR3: CASSDTGVGNNYGYTF; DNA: TGCGCCAGCAGCGACACCGGAGTGGGGAATAACTATGGCTACACCTTC
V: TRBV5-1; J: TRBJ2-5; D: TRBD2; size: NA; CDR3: CASTPRTSGNQYF; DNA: TGCGCCAGCACCCCCCGGACTAGCGGGAACCAGTACTTC
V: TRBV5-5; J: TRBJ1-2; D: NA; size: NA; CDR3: CASSLGSSSNYGYTF; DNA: TGTGCCAGCAGCTTGGGGAGCTCCTCTAACTATGGCTACACCTTC
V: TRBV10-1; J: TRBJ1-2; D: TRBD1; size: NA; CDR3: CASSEQGAEVDYGYTF; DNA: TGCGCCAGCAGCGAGCAGGGGGCGGAGGTAGACTATGGCTACACCTTC
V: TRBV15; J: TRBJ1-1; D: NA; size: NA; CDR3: CATSNPGRMNTEAFF; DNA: TGTGCCACCAGCAACCCGGGACGGATGAACACTGAAGCTTTCTTT
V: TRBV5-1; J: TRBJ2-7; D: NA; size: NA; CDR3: CASSFGGVYEQYF; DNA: TGCGCCAGCAGCTTTGGAGGGGTGTACGAGCAGTACTTC
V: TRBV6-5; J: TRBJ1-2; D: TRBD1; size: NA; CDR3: CASSYKVSAGGYGYTF; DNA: TGTGCCAGCAGTTACAAGGTCTCGGCAGGGGGCTATGGCTACACCTTC
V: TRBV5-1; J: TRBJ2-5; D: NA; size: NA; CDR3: CASREGLIQETQYF; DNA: TGCGCCAGCAGAGAGGGACTTATCCAAGAGACCCAGTACTTC
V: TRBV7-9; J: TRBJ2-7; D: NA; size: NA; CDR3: CASSLEGVRANEQYF; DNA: TGTGCCAGCAGCTTAGAGGGGGTACGGGCTAACGAGCAGTACTTC
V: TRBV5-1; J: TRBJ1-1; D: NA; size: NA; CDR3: CASSIQGSMNTEAFF; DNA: TGCGCCAGCAGCATACAGGGTTCCATGAACACTGAAGCTTTCTTT
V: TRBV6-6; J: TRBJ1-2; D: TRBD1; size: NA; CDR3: CASRTGGTYPNYGYTF; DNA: TGTGCCAGCAGGACAGGGGGAACTTATCCTAACTATGGCTACACCTTC
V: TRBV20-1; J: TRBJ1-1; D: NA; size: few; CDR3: CSASTEQAFF; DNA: TGCAGTGCTAGTACTGAGCAAGCTTTCTTT
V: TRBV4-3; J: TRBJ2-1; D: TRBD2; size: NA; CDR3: CASSLSGSSGPSSYNEQFF; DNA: TGCGCCAGCAGCCTCTCAGGTTCTAGCGGGCCGAGCTCCTACAATGAGCAGTTCTTC
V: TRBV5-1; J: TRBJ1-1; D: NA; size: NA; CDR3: CASSLGGHDTEAFF; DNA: TGCGCCAGCAGCTTGGGGGGTCACGACACTGAAGCTTTCTTT
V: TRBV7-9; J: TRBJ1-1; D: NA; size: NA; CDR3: CASSLGTGLNTEAFF; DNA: TGTGCCAGCAGCTTAGGAACGGGATTGAACACTGAAGCTTTCTTT
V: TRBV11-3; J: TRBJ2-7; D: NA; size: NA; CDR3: CASGPQGYYEQYF; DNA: TGTGCCAGCGGACCTCAGGGATACTACGAGCAGTACTTC
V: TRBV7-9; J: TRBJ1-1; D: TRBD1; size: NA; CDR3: CASTQGTVSTEAFF; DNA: TGTGCCAGCACCCAGGGGACAGTTTCTACTGAAGCTTTCTTT
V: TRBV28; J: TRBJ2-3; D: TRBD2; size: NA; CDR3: CASSLASGGTDTQYF; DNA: TGTGCCAGCAGTTTAGCTAGCGGGGGCACAGATACGCAGTATTTT
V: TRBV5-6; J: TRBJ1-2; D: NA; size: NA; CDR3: CASSFFGPYGYTF; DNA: TGTGCCAGCAGCTTTTTTGGTCCCTATGGCTACACCTTC
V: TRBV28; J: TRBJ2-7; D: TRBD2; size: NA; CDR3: CASTRGANEQYF; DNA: TGTGCCAGCACGCGGGGGGCAAACGAGCAGTACTTC
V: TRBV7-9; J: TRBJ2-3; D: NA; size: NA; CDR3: CASTHGGQTDTQYF; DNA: TGTGCCAGCACCCACGGGGGGCAAACAGATACGCAGTATTTT
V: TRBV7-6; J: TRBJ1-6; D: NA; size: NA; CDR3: CASSPSTVNNSPLHF; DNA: TGTGCCAGCAGCCCGTCGACAGTCAATAATTCACCCCTCCACTTT
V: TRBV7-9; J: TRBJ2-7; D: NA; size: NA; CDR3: CASSGDYEQYF; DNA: TGTGCCAGCAGCGGGGACTACGAGCAGTACTTC
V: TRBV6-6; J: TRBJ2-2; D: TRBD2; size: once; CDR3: CASSSGTSGNTGELFF; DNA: TGTGCCAGCAGTTCGGGGACTAGCGGAAACACCGGGGAGCTGTTTTTT
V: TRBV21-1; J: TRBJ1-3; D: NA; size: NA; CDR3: CASSGVGQGYSGNTIYF; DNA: TGTGCCAGCAGCGGAGTAGGACAGGGGTACTCTGGAAACACCATATATTTT
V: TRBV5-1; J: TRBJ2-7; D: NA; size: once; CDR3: CASSIGQQTIRTVAYEQYF; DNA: TGCGCCAGCAGCATTGGGCAACAGACTATTAGGACAGTAGCCTACGAGCAGTACTTC
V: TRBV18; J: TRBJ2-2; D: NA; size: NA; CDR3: CASSPRGPQRATGELFF; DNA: TGTGCCAGCTCACCACGGGGCCCTCAGCGGGCTACCGGGGAGCTGTTTTTT
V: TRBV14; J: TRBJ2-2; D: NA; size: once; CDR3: CASSRRKGRGDTGELFF; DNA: TGTGCCAGCAGCCGGCGGAAAGGCAGGGGCGACACCGGGGAGCTGTTTTTT
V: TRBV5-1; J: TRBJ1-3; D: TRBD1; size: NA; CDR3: CASSATGDSGNTIYF; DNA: TGCGCCAGCAGCGCAACAGGGGATTCTGGAAACACCATATATTTT
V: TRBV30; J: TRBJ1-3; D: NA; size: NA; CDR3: CAWTPSSSGNTIYF; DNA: TGTGCCTGGACCCCGAGTAGCTCTGGAAACACCATATATTTT